The 5 T cell receptor beta chains given below trace back to one sample, sequenced in a study of tumor-infiltrating lymphocytes in oesophageal squamous cell carcinoma. TCRdb used MiXCR to reprocess the PCR reads, holding one entry per CDR3 protein. The sample holds about 12,000 distinct CDR3 sequences, approximately 48% seen once. The sample consisted of esophageal tumor tissue. These receptors all come from a female donor with esophageal squamous cell carcinoma.

The chain uses TRBV7-2 and TRBJ2-5; no reliable D call. CDR1 is SGHTA, CDR2 FQGNSA, per germline. The CDR3 totals 12 residues. Trimming left V 5 bases short and J 0 bases short, with 4 bases between. The CDR3 DNA reads TGTGCCAGCAGCGCGTACCAAGAGACCCAGTACTTC. The encoded protein is CASSAYQETQYF.

The chain employs TRBV11-2 and TRBJ2-1, with D possibly TRBD2 on 6 matching bases. The DNA end favors TRBJ2-5, so the J call may be wrong. The CDR3 covers 16 residues. CDR1 is SGHAT and CDR2 is FQNNGV in the germline V gene. CDR3 sequence (DNA): TGTGCCAGCAGCTATACGGTGGGGCGGGGTGGAGAGACCCAGTACTTC. Translating gives CASSYTVGRGGETQYF.

Within the sample, this clonotype is large. Since a much larger clone is just one base distant, this may be a read error. The chain has TRBV7-2 and TRBJ2-7, with 7 nucleotides matching TRBD1. This CDR3 is built from 15 residues. Germline V gene sequence: CDR1 SGHTA, CDR2 FQGNSA. V shed 2 bases and J 7 bases; nucleotides not matched to a gene: 11. The CDR3 protein is CASSLRTGRNDEQYF. The CDR3 DNA is TGTGCCAGCAGCTTAAGGACAGGCCGTAACGATGAGCAGTACTTC. Combining the CDR3 with reference TRBV7-2 and TRBJ2-7 gives the whole variable domain GAGVSQSPSNKVTEKGKDVELRCDPISGHTALYWYRQSLGQGLEFLIYFQGNSAPDKSGLPSDRFSAERTGGSVSTLTIQRTQQEDSAVYLCASSLRTGRNDEQYFGPGTRLTVT.

This chain joins TRBV7-3 and TRBJ2-6; D gene unclear. The germline V and J ends were trimmed by 5 bases and 0 bases, with 5 bases remaining between them. From germline, CDR1 is SGHTA and CDR2 FQGTGA. This CDR3 comprises 14 residues. DNA of the CDR3: TGTGCCAGCAGCGCTATCTCTGGGGCCAACGTCCTGACTTTC. Protein: CASSAISGANVLTF.

This clonotype occurred a few times. The chain joins TRBV7-6 to TRBJ2-2; TRBD1 might be the D (6 bases). The CDR3 runs to 13 residues. Germline assignment: CDR1 SGHVS and CDR2 FNYEAQ. Trimming pared 5 bases from V and 6 bases from J, leaving 10 bases between. The CDR3 DNA reads as TGTGCCAGCAGCGCCCAGGGGCCCGGGGAGCTGTTTTTT. As protein: CASSAQGPGELFF.